This T cell receptor beta chain was profiled in a study of identical twins. Points from the study as a whole: Excess twin sharing in beta out-of-frame sequences was weaker.

CDR1 and CDR2 from the germline V gene are DFQATT and SNEGSKA (reference sequence). CDR3 length: 15 residues. The V end lost 1 base, the J end lost 1 base, and 11 bases lay between the germline ends. Template switching created a universal primer site, and the cDNA included unique molecular identifiers. TCRdb fed the 5' RACE reads into MiXCR, producing one record per CDR3 protein. The table shows approximately 300,000 distinct CDR3 sequences, with over 8.5% occurring only once. This clonotype has ten or more counts. The target antigen is unknown. The data also belong to a second study, concerning yellow fever vaccine responses in identical twins.

The rearrangement links TRBV20-1 to TRBJ1-5; D may be TRBD1 (5 bases). The sequence came from a woman aged 18 to 35 in good health. The specimen sequenced was CD8+ T cells sorted from blood. CDR3 coding DNA: TGCAGTGCTAGAGCAGGGAGAGGAAGCAATCAGCCCCAGCATTTT. It yields the protein CSARAGRGSNQPQHF.